In its sample, the clone carrying this T cell receptor (beta chain) was seen many times. This record belongs to a study of Graves' ophthalmopathy and Graves' hyperthyroidism. The germline V gene encodes CDR1 MGHDK and CDR2 SYGVNS. The CDR3 consists of 13 residues. The V end was cut by 10 bases, the J end by 7 bases, with 14 bases between. As the template, RNA transcripts were used to amplify TCR beta CDR3 regions. First-round RT-PCR with HTBI primers preceded a second-round multiplex PCR. Each CDR3 protein gets one entry after TCRdb re-called the multiplex PCR reads with MiXCR. The sample records 150,000 or so distinct CDR3 sequences, about 40% being singletons.

Sequencing was done on a sample of peripheral blood. The clonotype comes from a woman aged 40 to 50 with Graves' ophthalmopathy. The chain uses TRBV25-1 and TRBJ1-6, with D possibly TRBD1 on 5 matching bases. Written as DNA, the CDR3 is TGTGCCACCACGGGGGGAGGAAATTCACCCCTCCACTTT. It is translated as CATTGGGNSPLHF.